The rows below give T cell receptor beta chains drawn from one sample of a study of CD8+ T cells in alopecia areata. This table comes from immunoSEQ multiplex PCR, and its TCRdb copy is limited to in-frame clones, with some not included. The sample carries some 210,000 clones, approximately 72% recorded once. The sequencing used CD4+ T cells sorted from blood, collected between weeks 43 and 45, from a patient treated with tofacitinib. These receptors were taken from a human donor with alopecia areata. Both conserved end residues are part of each CDR3. Fields, in order: V gene, clone size, D gene, J gene, CDR3 protein, CDR3 DNA. The D gene is left open where the match is weak. Clone size is not always given. Where it is, it says once, few, many or a class for expanded clones.

TRBV11-3	NA	NA	TRBJ2-1	CASSEGNEQFF	TGTGCCAGCAGCGAGGGCAATGAGCAGTTCTTC
TRBV2	NA	NA	TRBJ2-7	CASSEDRSYEQYF	TGTGCCAGCAGTGAAGACAGGAGTTACGAGCAGTACTTC
TRBV2	few	TRBD1	TRBJ2-1	CASQGAGNEQFF	TGTGCCAGCCAGGGGGCTGGCAATGAGCAGTTCTTC
TRBV5-1	few	TRBD2	TRBJ2-1	CASSILAGNNEQFF	TGCGCCAGCAGCATACTAGCGGGGAACAATGAGCAGTTCTTC
TRBV7-9	NA	NA	TRBJ1-1	CASTWGDTEAFF	TGTGCCAGCACCTGGGGGGACACTGAAGCTTTCTTT
TRBV9	NA	NA	TRBJ1-2	CASSVVTRSTYGYTF	TGTGCCAGCAGCGTAGTTACCAGATCTACCTATGGCTACACCTTC
TRBV2	few	NA	TRBJ2-2	CASSADLPGELFF	TGTGCCAGCAGTGCGGATTTACCCGGGGAGCTGTTTTTT
TRBV9	NA	TRBD2	TRBJ2-2	CASSAPVGGDTGELFF	TGTGCCAGCAGCGCCCCGGTCGGGGGGGACACCGGGGAGCTGTTTTTT
TRBV7-9	few	NA	TRBJ2-2	CASSLETGELFF	TGTGCCAGCAGCTTAGAAACCGGGGAGCTGTTTTTT
TRBV15	NA	NA	TRBJ1-2	CATSRDEGPANYGYTF	TGTGCCACCAGCAGAGATGAGGGGCCGGCTAACTATGGCTACACCTTC
TRBV7-2	NA	NA	TRBJ1-5	CASSLAGNSNQPQHF	TGTGCCAGCAGCTTAGCAGGGAATAGCAATCAGCCCCAGCATTTT
TRBV29-1	few	NA	TRBJ1-1	CSVDLTGSTEAFF	TGCAGCGTCGACCTCACAGGGAGCACTGAAGCTTTCTTT
TRBV14	NA	NA	TRBJ1-1	CASSQQGRGTEAFF	TGTGCCAGCAGCCAACAGGGTCGGGGCACTGAAGCTTTCTTT
TRBV29-1	NA	NA	TRBJ1-1	CSVEEVGVAFF	TGCAGCGTTGAAGAGGTAGGGGTAGCTTTCTTT
TRBV15	NA	NA	TRBJ1-2	CATSRDQWDGYTF	TGTGCCACCAGCAGAGATCAGTGGGATGGCTACACCTTC
TRBV2	NA	TRBD2	TRBJ2-2	CASSVLSQRGYTGELFF	TGTGCCAGCAGTGTTTTAAGTCAGCGGGGGTACACCGGGGAGCTGTTTTTT
TRBV4-3	few	NA	TRBJ1-2	CASSPTADTNYGYTF	TGCGCCAGCAGCCCCACAGCAGACACTAACTATGGCTACACCTTC
TRBV29-1	few	TRBD2	TRBJ2-1	CSVGLAGGRDEQFF	TGCAGCGTGGGGCTAGCGGGGGGCAGGGATGAGCAGTTCTTC
TRBV29-1	NA	NA	TRBJ1-4	CSVASTVRDEKLFF	TGCAGCGTCGCCTCCACAGTTAGGGATGAAAAACTGTTTTTT
TRBV5-6	many	TRBD2	TRBJ2-4	CASSRYQPGGNIQYF	TGTGCCAGCAGCCGGTACCAACCGGGGGGAAACATTCAGTACTTC
TRBV2	NA	NA	TRBJ2-3	CASSEGPARTDTQYF	TGTGCCAGCAGTGAAGGACCCGCCCGCACAGATACGCAGTATTTT
TRBV6-1	once	NA	TRBJ1-1	CASSGWGANTEAFF	TGTGCCAGCAGTGGCTGGGGGGCGAACACTGAAGCTTTCTTT
TRBV5-1	NA	TRBD2	TRBJ2-7	CASSLAGTSGTYEQYF	TGCGCCAGCAGCTTGGCAGGGACTAGCGGTACCTACGAGCAGTACTTC
TRBV11-2	NA	NA	TRBJ1-3	CASRRRVSGNTIYF	TGTGCCAGCAGGAGACGGGTTTCTGGAAACACCATATATTTT
TRBV25-1	NA	NA	TRBJ1-6	CASMMVHGPLHF	TGTGCCAGCATGATGGTCCACGGACCCCTCCACTTT
TRBV2	NA	NA	TRBJ2-7	CASSVQDSLAEQYF	TGTGCCAGCAGTGTTCAGGACAGCCTCGCCGAGCAGTACTTC
TRBV29-1	NA	NA	TRBJ1-1	CSVVVQGTLMNTEAFF	TGCAGCGTTGTAGTGCAGGGGACGCTCATGAACACTGAAGCTTTCTTT
TRBV2	NA	NA	TRBJ2-5	CASTEVPQETQYF	TGTGCCAGCACCGAAGTACCGCAAGAGACCCAGTACTTC
TRBV6-6	NA	TRBD1	TRBJ2-7	CASSPLGTADEQYF	TGTGCCAGCAGTCCCCTCGGGACAGCGGACGAGCAGTACTTC
TRBV19	NA	TRBD2	TRBJ2-1	CASSILAGGSSYNEQFF	TGTGCCAGTAGTATCCTAGCGGGGGGGAGCTCCTACAATGAGCAGTTCTTC
TRBV7-2	once	NA	TRBJ2-1	CASSLGESYSYNEQFF	TGTGCCAGCAGCTTAGGGGAGAGCTACTCCTACAATGAGCAGTTCTTC
TRBV6-6	NA	NA	TRBJ1-1	CASSFPGRNGAEAFF	TGTGCCAGCAGTTTCCCGGGACGGAACGGGGCTGAAGCTTTCTTT